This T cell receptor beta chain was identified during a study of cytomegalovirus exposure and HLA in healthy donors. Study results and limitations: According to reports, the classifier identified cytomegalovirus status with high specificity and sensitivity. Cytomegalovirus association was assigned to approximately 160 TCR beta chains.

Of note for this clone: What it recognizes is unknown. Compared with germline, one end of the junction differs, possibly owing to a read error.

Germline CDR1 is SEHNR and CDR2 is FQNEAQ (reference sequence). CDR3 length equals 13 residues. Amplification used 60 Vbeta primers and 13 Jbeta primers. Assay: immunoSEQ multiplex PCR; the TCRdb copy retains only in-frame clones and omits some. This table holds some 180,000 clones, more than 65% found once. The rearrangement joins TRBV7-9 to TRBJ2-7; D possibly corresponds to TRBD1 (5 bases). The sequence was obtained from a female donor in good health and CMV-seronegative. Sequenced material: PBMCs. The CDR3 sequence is CSSSLARVGEQYF. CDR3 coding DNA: TGTTCCAGCAGCTTGGCCAGGGTGGGGGAGCAGTACTTC. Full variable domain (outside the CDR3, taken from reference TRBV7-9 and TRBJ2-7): DTGVSQNPRHKITKRGQNVTFRCDPISEHNRLYWYRQTLGQGPEFLTYFQNEAQLEKSRLLSDRFSAERPKGSFSTLEIQRTEQGDSAMYLCSSSLARVGEQYFGPGTRLTVT.